These 29 T cell receptor beta chains were sequenced from one sample in a study of patients and donors after allogeneic stem cell transplantation. TCRdb reprocessed the RT-PCR reads with MiXCR, giving one entry per CDR3 protein. The sample yields about 87,000 distinct CDR3 sequences, 4.5% to 5% seen once. The sequencing sample was made of blood, either unsorted or a sorted T cell fraction (not recorded which). The receptor set was obtained from a human donor who was either an allogeneic HSCT recipient or a stem cell or donor lymphocyte infusion donor (not recorded which). It is not recorded whose cells these are; they may come from a transplant donor.

In DNA form, the CDR3 reads TGCGCCAGCAGCGTAAACGGGGCGGATTCACCCCTCCACTTT. It codes for CASSVNGADSPLHF. The V gene is TRBV5-1, the J gene TRBJ1-6, with D possibly TRBD1 on 5 matching bases. This CDR3 contains 14 residues. Germline CDR1 SGHRS, CDR2 YFSETQ. V lost 4 bases, J lost 8 bases, and 13 bases lay in between. Together with reference TRBV5-1 and TRBJ1-6, the CDR3 gives the full variable domain: KAGVTQTPRYLIKTRGQQVTLSCSPISGHRSVSWYQQTPGQGLQFLFEYFSETQRNKGNFPGRFSGRQFSNSRSEMNVSTLELGDSALYLCASSVNGADSPLHFGNGTRLTVT.

At least ten counts were recorded for this clonotype. The chain joins TRBV19 to TRBJ2-7, with 7 bases identical to TRBD2. The V segment lost 10 bases and the J segment 0 bases; nucleotides outside the gene matches: 12. This CDR3 has 15 residues. Germline lookup yields CDR1 LNHDA and CDR2 SQIVND (reference sequence). The CDR3 nucleotides read TGTGCCACCACAAACTTTCGCGGGGGCTCCTACGAGCAGTACTTC. It codes for CATTNFRGGSYEQYF. The whole variable domain, filled in from reference TRBV19 and TRBJ2-7, reads DGGITQSPKYLFRKEGQNVTLSCEQNLNHDAMYWYRQDPGQGLRLIYYSQIVNDFQKGDIAEGYSVSREKKESFPLTVTSAQKNPTAFYLCATTNFRGGSYEQYFGPGTRLTVT.

This clonotype was observed a few times. The V and J genes are TRBV20-1 and TRBJ2-1, with 11 nucleotides matching TRBD2. The ends lost 3 bases at V and 6 bases at J; junction bases unmatched: 7. The length of the CDR3 is 15 residues. The V gene's germline CDR1 is DFQATT and CDR2 SNEGSKA (reference sequence). The CDR3 loop is CSARASGGRGNEQFF. The CDR3 DNA follows: TGCAGTGCTAGGGCTAGCGGGGGGCGTGGCAATGAGCAGTTCTTC.

This clonotype has at least ten counts. The chain joins TRBV5-1 to TRBJ2-3, with 7 bases lining up with TRBD1. The CDR3 contains 14 residues. Germline values: CDR1 SGHRS, CDR2 YFSETQ. The V segment lost 2 bases and the J segment 2 bases; nucleotides outside the gene matches: 2. The CDR3 coding sequence is TGCGCCAGCAGCTTTGACAGGGTCACAGATACGCAGTATTTT. Translation: CASSFDRVTDTQYF.

This clonotype was counted many times. V usage is TRBV20-1 and J usage is TRBJ1-1, with a possible D match to TRBD1 (5 bases). CDR3 length equals 16 residues. The V end lost 0 bases, the J end lost 6 bases, and 20 bases lay between the germline ends. Germline loops: CDR1 DFQATT, CDR2 SNEGSKA (reference sequence). The CDR3 sequence: CSARDRFLEGKAEAFF. The CDR3 region has the DNA TGCAGTGCTAGAGATCGATTTTTGGAGGGGAAGGCTGAAGCTTTCTTT.

At least ten counts were recorded for this clonotype. The rearrangement links TRBV24-1 to TRBJ2-1, with no clear D. Germline V gene sequence: CDR1 KGHDR, CDR2 SFDVKD. V was trimmed by 2 bases and J by 4 bases, leaving 11 bases between them. The CDR3 extends over 15 amino acids. Here the CDR3 DNA reads TGTGCCACCAGTGATTCACATAACCCATACAATGAGCAGTTCTTC. Protein: CATSDSHNPYNEQFF.

The table lists this clonotype with many counts. This chain connects TRBV10-3 to TRBJ1-5; no clear D. Germline CDR1 is ENHRY and CDR2 is SYGVKD. This CDR3 is 13 amino acids long. The V and J ends lost 6 bases and 0 bases respectively, with 6 bases between them. CDR3 amino acids: CAIRQYSNQPQHF. CDR3 DNA sequence: TGTGCCATCAGACAGTATAGCAATCAGCCCCAGCATTTT.

There are many counts of this clonotype. The CDR3 DNA is TGTGCCAGCAGCATATCAGGGGATACGCAGTATTTT. Translated: CASSISGDTQYF. This chain links TRBV4-2 with TRBJ2-3; D might be TRBD1 (5 bases). Trimming stripped 5 bases from V and 6 bases from J, with 9 bases between. This CDR3 comprises 12 residues. Germline CDR1 is LGHNA and CDR2 is YNFKEQ.

A few counts support this clonotype. It may be a read error: a sequence one base away is much more abundant. The J gene is TRBJ2-5, the V gene TRBV5-1; no clear D. Germline V gene lookup returns CDR1 SGHRS and CDR2 YFSETQ. The CDR3 consists of 13 residues. CDR3 residues: CASSLLGQEAQYF. In nucleotides, the CDR3 is TGCGCCAGCAGCTTGTTGGGCCAAGAGGCCCAGTACTTC.

This clonotype showed up many times. The chain employs TRBV11-2 and TRBJ2-7; D could derive from TRBD1 or TRBD2 (5 bases each). The V end lost 5 bases, the J end lost 3 bases, and 14 bases lay between the germline ends. Germline V gene lookup returns CDR1 SGHAT and CDR2 FQNNGV. The CDR3 totals 14 residues. In DNA, the CDR3 is TGTGCCAGCAGCCCCCGAGGGACCTTCTACGAGCAGTACTTC. As protein: CASSPRGTFYEQYF.

This clonotype has a handful of counts. This chain links TRBV5-3 with TRBJ2-3; the D is unclear. TRBV5-3 qualifies as an ORF whose function is uncertain. Trimming removed 0 bases at V and 0 bases at J, with 2 bases between. The CDR3 has 13 amino acids. CDR3 loop: CARSLGSTDTQYF. Written as DNA, the CDR3 is TGTGCCAGAAGCTTGGGGAGCACAGATACGCAGTATTTT.

Many counts were recorded for this clonotype. The V gene is TRBV30, the J gene TRBJ2-1; a possible D gene is TRBD2 (6 bases). The CDR3 spans 17 residues. Per germline, CDR1 GTSNPN and CDR2 SVGIG (reference sequence). Trimming took 5 bases from V and 4 from J, leaving 24 bases between them. CDR3 protein: CAWHSNRGGTAYNEQFF. CDR3 nucleotides: TGTGCCTGGCACTCCAATCGGGGCGGGACCGCATACAATGAGCAGTTCTTC.

The chain combines TRBV19 with TRBJ1-5, with D uncertain. V lost 2 bases and J lost 2, with 10 bases in between. CDR3 length: 15 amino acids. CDR1 and CDR2 (germline): LNHDA, SQIVND (reference sequence). CDR3 amino acids: CASSIFLGRNQPQHF. CDR3 sequence (DNA): TGTGCCAGTAGTATATTTCTCGGTCGCAATCAGCCCCAGCATTTT.

Ten or more counts support this clonotype. The chain combines TRBV20-1 with TRBJ2-1; 7 positions agree with TRBD2. The germline V gene encodes CDR1 DFQATT and CDR2 SNEGSKA (reference sequence). The CDR3 totals 14 residues. Unmatched junction bases numbered 6, after V lost 3 bases and J lost 4 bases. CDR3 sequence: CSASGGTLYNEQFF. The CDR3, as DNA: TGCAGTGCTAGCGGGGGGACCCTTTACAATGAGCAGTTCTTC.

This clonotype was seen ten or more times. The V call is TRBV11-2, the J call TRBJ2-7; TRBD2 agrees at 9 bases. The CDR3 loop spans 18 amino acids. After removal of 1 base from V and 3 bases from J, the junction contained 13 bases not matched to a gene. Per the germline V gene, CDR1 is SGHAT and CDR2 is FQNNGV. CDR3 nucleotide sequence: TGTGCCAGCAGCTTAGGCAGTCGATTACGGCGGGGGGGCTACGAGCAGTACTTC. It yields the protein CASSLGSRLRRGGYEQYF.

This clonotype was recorded a few times. The chain links TRBV20-1 to TRBJ2-7; the D gene could be TRBD1 or TRBD2 (6 bases each). V shed 0 bases and J shed 4 bases, with 16 bases lying between them. CDR1 is DFQATT and CDR2 is SNEGSKA in the germline V gene (reference sequence). The CDR3 covers 15 residues. CDR3 sequence (DNA): TGCAGTGCTAGAGATTCGAGGGGGGCCAGTTACGAGCAGTACTTC. Amino acid sequence: CSARDSRGASYEQYF.

This clonotype was picked up many times. This rearrangement joins TRBV3-1 to TRBJ1-3, with unresolved D. This CDR3 comprises 13 residues. The ends were cut back, 6 bases at V and 3 bases at J, with 9 bases in the middle. Germline CDR1 LGHDT, CDR2 YNNKEL (reference sequence). The CDR3 loop is CASSSGLGNTIYF. CDR3 DNA sequence: TGTGCCAGCAGTTCCGGACTTGGAAACACCATATATTTT.

The sample holds many counts of this clonotype. The V call is TRBV5-1, the J call TRBJ2-6, with 12 bases that match TRBD1. CDR3 length: 18 amino acids. V was clipped by 4 bases and J by 0 bases; unmatched bases: 5. The germline V gene has CDR1 SGHRS and CDR2 YFSETQ. The CDR3 reads CASSKGQGAFSGANVLTF. CDR3 in DNA: TGCGCCAGCAGCAAGGGACAGGGGGCTTTCTCTGGGGCCAACGTCCTGACTTTC. Drawing the rest from reference TRBV5-1 and TRBJ2-6, the complete variable domain is KAGVTQTPRYLIKTRGQQVTLSCSPISGHRSVSWYQQTPGQGLQFLFEYFSETQRNKGNFPGRFSGRQFSNSRSEMNVSTLELGDSALYLCASSKGQGAFSGANVLTFGAGSRLTVL.

In this sample, this clonotype turned up many times. This sequence joins TRBV20-1 and TRBJ1-1; 7 positions agree with TRBD1. Germline values: CDR1 DFQATT, CDR2 SNEGSKA (reference sequence). J lost 0 bases, V lost 4 bases, and 8 bases had no gene match. The CDR3 totals 15 residues. The CDR3 region is CSATSLDRMNTEAFF. The CDR3 DNA is TGCAGTGCTACTTCCCTGGACAGGATGAACACTGAAGCTTTCTTT.

This clonotype was recorded many times. The chain is built from TRBV12-3 or TRBV12-4 and TRBJ2-1; the D is unclear. The ends were cut back, 5 bases at V and 0 bases at J, with 20 bases in the middle. This CDR3 contains 18 residues. DNA of the CDR3: TGTGCCAGCAGTCCTACCATACCCATCACCGGCTCCTACAATGAGCAGTTCTTC. This gives the protein CASSPTIPITGSYNEQFF.

This clonotype was recorded at least ten times. The chain joins TRBV6-5 to TRBJ1-2, with a possible D match to TRBD1 (5 bases). V lost 8 bases, J lost 7 bases, and 14 bases lay in between. The CDR3 runs to 12 residues. Germline V gene data show CDR1 as MNHEY and CDR2 as SVGAGI. The CDR3 loop is CASQGESGGYTF. The CDR3 nucleotides are TGTGCCAGCCAAGGGGAGAGTGGTGGCTACACCTTC.

There are many counts of this clonotype. The chain is built from TRBV5-1 and TRBJ1-3; the D is unclear. The germline V gene encodes CDR1 SGHRS and CDR2 YFSETQ. V was pared by 7 bases and J by 0 bases, with 11 bases between. There are 14 residues in the CDR3. CDR3 sequence: CASAAGSSGNTIYF. Written as DNA, the CDR3 is TGCGCCAGCGCCGCGGGTTCCTCTGGAAACACCATATATTTT. The whole variable domain, filled in from reference TRBV5-1 and TRBJ1-3, reads KAGVTQTPRYLIKTRGQQVTLSCSPISGHRSVSWYQQTPGQGLQFLFEYFSETQRNKGNFPGRFSGRQFSNSRSEMNVSTLELGDSALYLCASAAGSSGNTIYFGEGSWLTVV.

There are many counts of this clonotype. J is TRBJ1-1 and V is TRBV7-3; 9 bases match TRBD1. The trim removed 5 bases at V and 6 bases at J, leaving 4 bases unmatched. CDR1 SGHTA and CDR2 FQGTGA come from the germline V gene. This CDR3 has 13 amino acids. The CDR3 loop reads CASSIGQGSEAFF. The DNA for the CDR3 is TGTGCCAGCAGCATAGGACAGGGGTCTGAAGCTTTCTTT.

This clonotype was picked up many times. This rearrangement joins TRBV20-1 to TRBJ2-7; 10 nucleotides align to TRBD2. Trimming removed 0 bases from V and 2 bases from J; junction bases left unmatched: 1. Germline lookup yields CDR1 DFQATT and CDR2 SNEGSKA (reference sequence). The CDR3 is 14 amino acids. CDR3 amino acids: CSARESGGAYEQYF. CDR3 nucleotide sequence: TGCAGTGCTAGAGAGAGCGGGGGGGCCTACGAGCAGTACTTC.

This clonotype has only a few counts. This chain links TRBV20-1 with TRBJ1-1; D gene unclear. V gave up 2 bases and J gave up 1 base, with 14 bases separating them. CDR1 is DFQATT, CDR2 SNEGSKA, per germline (reference sequence). The CDR3 sequence is 15 residues long. CDR3 sequence: CSARSYLRGNTEAFF. CDR3 coding DNA: TGCAGTGCTAGATCCTATCTCCGTGGGAACACTGAAGCTTTCTTT.

There are many counts of this clonotype. The gene calls are TRBV3-1 and TRBJ2-5; 10 nucleotides agree with TRBD2. This CDR3 is 17 amino acids long. The germline V gene has CDR1 LGHDT and CDR2 YNNKEL (reference sequence). V dropped 4 bases and J dropped 0; count of bases not matched to a gene: 8. The CDR3 sequence: CASSPPLGLADQETQYF. In nucleotides, the CDR3 is TGTGCCAGCAGCCCACCGTTAGGACTAGCGGACCAAGAGACCCAGTACTTC.

The rearrangement links TRBV19 to TRBJ2-7; no clear D. The CDR3 has 11 residues. Germline loops: CDR1 LNHDA, CDR2 SQIVND (reference sequence). V lost 2 bases and J 6 bases, leaving 5 bases between the germline ends. The CDR3 bases are TGTGCCAGTAGTATAAGAGGCGAGCAGTACTTC. The encoded protein is CASSIRGEQYF.

This clonotype was seen many times. The rearrangement uses TRBV2 and TRBJ1-4; D is ambiguous. CDR1 and CDR2 from the germline V gene are SNHLY and FYNNEI. CDR3 length: 14 amino acids. V was pared by 9 bases and J by 2 bases, with 13 bases between. CDR3 nucleotides: TGTGCCAGTCGGGCGGGATCGACTAATGAAAAACTGTTTTTT. This gives the protein CASRAGSTNEKLFF.

This clonotype has at least ten counts. V is TRBV12-3 or TRBV12-4 and J is TRBJ1-4, with D perhaps matching TRBD1 (5 bases). Trimming took 2 bases from V and 10 from J, leaving 14 bases between them. The CDR3 runs 14 residues. CDR3 in amino acids: CASSLSERRGKLFF. The CDR3 DNA sequence: TGTGCCAGCAGTTTAAGTGAACGAAGGGGAAAACTGTTTTTT.